A selection of T cell receptor beta chains follows, all from one sample in a study of cytotoxic CD8 clonotypes in ibrutinib-treated CLL. Sequencing used immunoSEQ multiplex PCR; TCRdb keeps in-frame clones, though not all of them. The sample contains approximately 300,000 clones, about 77% of which appear only once. The sequencing here drew on PBMCs, taken before ibrutinib treatment. Every receptor here comes from a human donor with chronic lymphocytic leukemia. CDR3s include the opening cysteine and the closing phenylalanine or tryptophan. The D gene is left open where the match is weak. A clone size is listed for some rows: how often the clone was seen (once, few, many), or a class if it is expanded.

V gene: TRBV15; J gene: TRBJ2-7; D gene: .; CDR3 length: 13; clone size: .; CDR3 DNA: TGTGCCACCAGCTCGGCAGGCCCTAGGGAGCAGTACTTC; CDR3 protein: CATSSAGPREQYF
V gene: TRBV30; J gene: TRBJ2-1; D gene: TRBD2; CDR3 length: 17; clone size: once; CDR3 DNA: TGTGCCTGGAGTGTATTGAGACCGCGGCGGGAGATCAATGAGCAGTTCTTC; CDR3 protein: CAWSVLRPRREINEQFF
V gene: TRBV5-4; J gene: TRBJ2-7; D gene: TRBD2; CDR3 length: 14; clone size: .; CDR3 DNA: TGTGCCAGCAGCGCGGCGCTAGCGGATTCCGAGCAGTACTTC; CDR3 protein: CASSAALADSEQYF
V gene: TRBV7-8; J gene: TRBJ1-1; D gene: .; CDR3 length: 14; clone size: .; CDR3 DNA: TGTGCCAGCAGCTTAGGCGTGGGGAACACTGAAGCTTTCTTT; CDR3 protein: CASSLGVGNTEAFF
V gene: TRBV14; J gene: TRBJ1-1; D gene: TRBD1; CDR3 length: 16; clone size: .; CDR3 DNA: TGTGCCAGCACAAGAGGGGGCCATCTAACGAACACTGAAGCTTTCTTT; CDR3 protein: CASTRGGHLTNTEAFF
V gene: TRBV10-3; J gene: TRBJ2-2; D gene: TRBD1; CDR3 length: 16; clone size: .; CDR3 DNA: TGTGCCATCAGTGAAACGGGACAGGTGATGGCCGGGGAGCTGTTTTTT; CDR3 protein: CAISETGQVMAGELFF
V gene: TRBV13; J gene: TRBJ2-1; D gene: TRBD2; CDR3 length: 15; clone size: .; CDR3 DNA: TGTGCCAGCAGCCCAAGGACTAGTCTCCGTGGTGAGCAGTTCTTC; CDR3 protein: CASSPRTSLRGEQFF
V gene: TRBV7-3; J gene: TRBJ2-6; D gene: .; CDR3 length: 18; clone size: .; CDR3 DNA: TGTGCCAGCAGCTTAACCGGAGGGGGTCGGGCTGGGGCCAACGTCCTGACTTTC; CDR3 protein: CASSLTGGGRAGANVLTF
V gene: TRBV9; J gene: TRBJ2-1; D gene: TRBD1; CDR3 length: 13; clone size: .; CDR3 DNA: TGTGCCAGCAGCCCCCCAGGGGGCAATGAGCAGTTCTTC; CDR3 protein: CASSPPGGNEQFF
V gene: TRBV7-2; J gene: TRBJ2-7; D gene: .; CDR3 length: 14; clone size: .; CDR3 DNA: TGTGCCAGCAGCTTAGGCGTCAACTCCTACGAGCAGTACTTC; CDR3 protein: CASSLGVNSYEQYF
V gene: TRBV18; J gene: TRBJ2-7; D gene: .; CDR3 length: 11; clone size: .; CDR3 DNA: TGTGCCAGCTCACCAAATTACGAGCAGTACTTC; CDR3 protein: CASSPNYEQYF
V gene: TRBV7-8; J gene: TRBJ2-5; D gene: TRBD1; CDR3 length: 19; clone size: .; CDR3 DNA: TGTGCCAGCAGCCTTAGACTGACAGGGGGCGGATGGGGTAGGGAGACCCAGTACTTC; CDR3 protein: CASSLRLTGGGWGRETQYF
V gene: TRBV30; J gene: TRBJ1-2; D gene: TRBD1; CDR3 length: 14; clone size: .; CDR3 DNA: TGTGCCTGGGGCGCAGCAGGGGGCCGGTATGGCTACACCTTC; CDR3 protein: CAWGAAGGRYGYTF
V gene: TRBV30; J gene: TRBJ2-5; D gene: TRBD1; CDR3 length: 17; clone size: .; CDR3 DNA: TGTGCCTGGAGTGACATACCGGGACAGGGTGCCCAAGAGACCCAGTACTTC; CDR3 protein: CAWSDIPGQGAQETQYF
V gene: TRBV29-1; J gene: TRBJ1-5; D gene: .; CDR3 length: 13; clone size: .; CDR3 DNA: TGCAGCAAGAGTAGGGGGGCGCATCAGCCCCAGCATTTT; CDR3 protein: CSKSRGAHQPQHF
V gene: TRBV5-4; J gene: TRBJ2-3; D gene: TRBD1; CDR3 length: 15; clone size: .; CDR3 DNA: TGTGCCAGCAGCCCGGACAGGGTCGGGGCAGATACGCAGTATTTT; CDR3 protein: CASSPDRVGADTQYF
V gene: TRBV30; J gene: TRBJ2-7; D gene: .; CDR3 length: 12; clone size: .; CDR3 DNA: TGTGCCTGGAGTGTGAACCCATACGAGCAGTACTTC; CDR3 protein: CAWSVNPYEQYF
V gene: TRBV30; J gene: TRBJ2-2; D gene: TRBD2; CDR3 length: 19; clone size: .; CDR3 DNA: TGTGCCTGGAGGATACCGGGACTAGCGAAACATGCGAACACCGGGGAGCTGTTTTTT; CDR3 protein: CAWRIPGLAKHANTGELFF
V gene: TRBV19; J gene: TRBJ2-1; D gene: .; CDR3 length: 12; clone size: .; CDR3 DNA: TGTGCCAGTAGTATTACAGGGTTTGAGCAGTTCTTC; CDR3 protein: CASSITGFEQFF
V gene: TRBV4-2; J gene: TRBJ2-1; D gene: TRBD2; CDR3 length: 17; clone size: .; CDR3 DNA: TGTGCCAGCAGCCAAGATCCGGGGACTAGCTCGATTTGGGAGCAGTTCTTC; CDR3 protein: CASSQDPGTSSIWEQFF
V gene: TRBV9; J gene: TRBJ1-4; D gene: .; CDR3 length: 15; clone size: few; CDR3 DNA: TGTGCCAGCAGCGTACGAGGGAGAACTAATGAAAAACTGTTTTTT; CDR3 protein: CASSVRGRTNEKLFF
V gene: TRBV10-3; J gene: TRBJ1-1; D gene: .; CDR3 length: 13; clone size: few; CDR3 DNA: TGTGCCATCACCGGGTCGCTGACCACTGAAGCTTTCTTT; CDR3 protein: CAITGSLTTEAFF
V gene: TRBV6-1; J gene: TRBJ1-1; D gene: .; CDR3 length: 13; clone size: once; CDR3 DNA: TGTGCCAGCAGGCCCCGGCTGAACACTGAAGCTTTCTTT; CDR3 protein: CASRPRLNTEAFF
V gene: TRBV25-1; J gene: TRBJ1-2; D gene: .; CDR3 length: 15; clone size: few; CDR3 DNA: TGTGCCAGCAGTGAATCAGATGGAGCTAACTATGGCTACACCTTC; CDR3 protein: CASSESDGANYGYTF
V gene: TRBV25-1; J gene: TRBJ2-7; D gene: TRBD1; CDR3 length: 16; clone size: once; CDR3 DNA: TGTGCCAGCAGTGAAAAGGGGGGACAGGGTGCCTACGAGCAGTACTTC; CDR3 protein: CASSEKGGQGAYEQYF
V gene: TRBV4-1; J gene: TRBJ2-2; D gene: .; CDR3 length: 14; clone size: .; CDR3 DNA: TGCGCCAGCAGCCCCCAGGGGAGAGACGGGGAGCTGTTTTTT; CDR3 protein: CASSPQGRDGELFF
V gene: TRBV21-1; J gene: TRBJ2-7; D gene: .; CDR3 length: 19; clone size: .; CDR3 DNA: TGTGCCAGCAGCGCACGAAAGGCCGGGATAGAAGGACAAGAGGTCGAGCAGTACTTC; CDR3 protein: CASSARKAGIEGQEVEQYF
V gene: TRBV9; J gene: TRBJ2-1; D gene: .; CDR3 length: 13; clone size: .; CDR3 DNA: TGTGCCAGCAGCGTAGACACTCTCAGTTGGCTGTTCTTC; CDR3 protein: CASSVDTLSWLFF
V gene: TRBV6-4; J gene: TRBJ2-7; D gene: .; CDR3 length: 14; clone size: .; CDR3 DNA: TGTGCCAGCAGCGTGGGGCATGGGACCGGCGAGCAGTACTTC; CDR3 protein: CASSVGHGTGEQYF
V gene: TRBV30; J gene: TRBJ2-7; D gene: .; CDR3 length: 11; clone size: .; CDR3 DNA: TGTGCCTGGAGTGTTGCCTACGAGCAGTACTTC; CDR3 protein: CAWSVAYEQYF
V gene: TRBV11-3; J gene: TRBJ2-1; D gene: TRBD2; CDR3 length: 14; clone size: .; CDR3 DNA: TGTGCCAGCAGCGTATCCGGGACTAACAATGAGCAGTTCTTC; CDR3 protein: CASSVSGTNNEQFF
V gene: TRBV6-5; J gene: TRBJ2-7; D gene: TRBD2; CDR3 length: 16; clone size: .; CDR3 DNA: TGTGCCAGCAGTTACTCGTGGTCTAGCGGGTCCCTCGAGCAGTACTTC; CDR3 protein: CASSYSWSSGSLEQYF
V gene: TRBV5-1; J gene: TRBJ1-2; D gene: TRBD1; CDR3 length: 13; clone size: .; CDR3 DNA: TGCGCCAGCAGCGGACAGGGAGACTATGGCTACACCTTC; CDR3 protein: CASSGQGDYGYTF
V gene: TRBV4-3; J gene: TRBJ1-3; D gene: .; CDR3 length: 15; clone size: .; CDR3 DNA: TGCGCCAGCAGCCAAGGCCCAGGGTACGGAAACACCATATATTTT; CDR3 protein: CASSQGPGYGNTIYF
V gene: TRBV2; J gene: TRBJ2-7; D gene: .; CDR3 length: 12; clone size: few; CDR3 DNA: TGTGCCAGCAGCCAAGGATTAGGCGAGCAGTACTTC; CDR3 protein: CASSQGLGEQYF
V gene: TRBV11-2; J gene: TRBJ1-2; D gene: .; CDR3 length: 13; clone size: .; CDR3 DNA: TGTGCCAGCAGACGAGGGTGGAACTATGGCTACACCTTC; CDR3 protein: CASRRGWNYGYTF
V gene: TRBV9; J gene: TRBJ1-3; D gene: TRBD1; CDR3 length: 16; clone size: .; CDR3 DNA: TGTGCCAGCAGCGCATCCGGGACAGGGGTAGGAAACACCATATATTTT; CDR3 protein: CASSASGTGVGNTIYF
V gene: TRBV19; J gene: TRBJ2-7; D gene: TRBD2; CDR3 length: 13; clone size: .; CDR3 DNA: TGTGCCAGTAGTCCCGGGACTACGTACGAGCAGTACTTC; CDR3 protein: CASSPGTTYEQYF
V gene: TRBV7-9; J gene: TRBJ1-4; D gene: .; CDR3 length: 14; clone size: .; CDR3 DNA: TGTGCCAGCAGCGAGGGAGTCACTAATGAAAAACTGTTTTTT; CDR3 protein: CASSEGVTNEKLFF
V gene: TRBV11-2; J gene: TRBJ2-7; D gene: .; CDR3 length: 15; clone size: .; CDR3 DNA: TGTGCCAGCAGCTTCCTTAGCGGTCGAGACTACGAGCAGTACTTC; CDR3 protein: CASSFLSGRDYEQYF
V gene: TRBV5-1; J gene: TRBJ2-7; D gene: TRBD2; CDR3 length: 15; clone size: .; CDR3 DNA: TGCGCCAGCAGCTTGGAACTAGCGGGAGCCCACGAGCAGTACTTC; CDR3 protein: CASSLELAGAHEQYF
V gene: TRBV27; J gene: TRBJ1-5; D gene: .; CDR3 length: 13; clone size: .; CDR3 DNA: TGTGCCAGCAGTTTATTCAGGGATCAGCCCCAGCATTTT; CDR3 protein: CASSLFRDQPQHF
V gene: TRBV4-3; J gene: TRBJ2-1; D gene: TRBD2; CDR3 length: 16; clone size: .; CDR3 DNA: TGCGCCAGCAGCCAAGATCTTCTAGCGGGAGCCCGTGAGCAGTTCTTC; CDR3 protein: CASSQDLLAGAREQFF
V gene: TRBV7-2; J gene: TRBJ2-7; D gene: .; CDR3 length: 17; clone size: .; CDR3 DNA: TGTGCCAGCAGCTTAGACAGGACTGGGACTTACTCCTACGAGCAGTACTTC; CDR3 protein: CASSLDRTGTYSYEQYF
V gene: TRBV7-9; J gene: TRBJ2-7; D gene: .; CDR3 length: 12; clone size: .; CDR3 DNA: TGTGCCAGCAGCTTATCTTCTTACGAGCAGTACTTC; CDR3 protein: CASSLSSYEQYF
V gene: TRBV12-5; J gene: TRBJ2-7; D gene: TRBD1; CDR3 length: 16; clone size: once; CDR3 DNA: TGTGCTAGTGGTTTGGTACGGCTTGGGACAGACTACGAGCAGTACTTC; CDR3 protein: CASGLVRLGTDYEQYF
V gene: TRBV2; J gene: TRBJ2-5; D gene: .; CDR3 length: 13; clone size: .; CDR3 DNA: TGTGCCAGCGGGGAAGGGCCCCAAGAGACCCAGTACTTC; CDR3 protein: CASGEGPQETQYF
V gene: TRBV6-1; J gene: TRBJ2-3; D gene: .; CDR3 length: 10; clone size: once; CDR3 DNA: TGTGCCAGCAGTGATGGTACGCAGTATTTT; CDR3 protein: CASSDGTQYF
V gene: TRBV30; J gene: TRBJ2-1; D gene: TRBD2; CDR3 length: 11; clone size: .; CDR3 DNA: TGTGCCTGGAGTGAAGGACTAGTTGAGTTCTTC; CDR3 protein: CAWSEGLVEFF
V gene: TRBV19; J gene: TRBJ2-6; D gene: .; CDR3 length: 15; clone size: .; CDR3 DNA: TGTGCCAGTAGACAACAGGGCTCTGGGGCCAACGTCCTGACTTTC; CDR3 protein: CASRQQGSGANVLTF
V gene: TRBV15; J gene: TRBJ2-7; D gene: .; CDR3 length: 16; clone size: .; CDR3 DNA: TGTGCCACCAGCAGAGGGGTCGCGACTAGTTCCTACGAGCAGTACTTC; CDR3 protein: CATSRGVATSSYEQYF
V gene: TRBV6-5; J gene: TRBJ2-2; D gene: .; CDR3 length: 15; clone size: .; CDR3 DNA: TGTGCCAGCAGTTCCCCGGGACAAAACACCGGGGAGCTGTTTTTT; CDR3 protein: CASSSPGQNTGELFF